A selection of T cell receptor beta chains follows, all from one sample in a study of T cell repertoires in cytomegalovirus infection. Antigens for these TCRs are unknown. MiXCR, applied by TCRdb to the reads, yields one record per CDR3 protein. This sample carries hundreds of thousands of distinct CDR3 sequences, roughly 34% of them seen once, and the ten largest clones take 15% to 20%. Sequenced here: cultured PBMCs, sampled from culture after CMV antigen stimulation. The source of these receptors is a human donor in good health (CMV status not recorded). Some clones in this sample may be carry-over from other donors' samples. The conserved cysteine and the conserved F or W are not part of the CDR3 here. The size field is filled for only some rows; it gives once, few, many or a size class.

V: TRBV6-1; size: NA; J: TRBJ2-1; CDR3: ASSEGNRGQF
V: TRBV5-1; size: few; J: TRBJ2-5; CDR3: ASSRQGEETQY
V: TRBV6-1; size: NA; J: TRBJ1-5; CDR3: ASSATGINQPQH
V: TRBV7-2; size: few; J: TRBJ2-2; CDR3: ASSYGLLDTGELF
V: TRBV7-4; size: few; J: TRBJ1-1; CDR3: ASSRGGLTEAF
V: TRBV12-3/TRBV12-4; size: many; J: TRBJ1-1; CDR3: ASSLGTLNTEAF
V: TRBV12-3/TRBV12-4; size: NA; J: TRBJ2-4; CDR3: ASSLERGSKNIQY
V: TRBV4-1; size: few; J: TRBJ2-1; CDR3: ASSQDPGAFRYNEQF
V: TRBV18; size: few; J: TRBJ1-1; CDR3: ASSQRGGLTEAF
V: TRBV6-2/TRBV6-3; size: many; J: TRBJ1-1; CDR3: ASSGRLNTEAF
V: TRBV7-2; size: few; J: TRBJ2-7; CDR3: ASSFTRFHEQY
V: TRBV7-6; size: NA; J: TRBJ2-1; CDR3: ASSLVYPVGNEQF
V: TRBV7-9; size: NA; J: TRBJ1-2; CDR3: ASSLAGERNYGYT
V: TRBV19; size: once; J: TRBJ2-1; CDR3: ASSITRNEQF
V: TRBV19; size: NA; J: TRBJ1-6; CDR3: ASSPPGQSSYNSPLH
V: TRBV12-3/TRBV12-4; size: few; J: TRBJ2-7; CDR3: ASSRDLPSYEQY
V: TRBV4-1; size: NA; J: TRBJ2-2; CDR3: ASSQVRYTGELF
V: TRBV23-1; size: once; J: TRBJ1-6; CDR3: ASSHQALNSPLH
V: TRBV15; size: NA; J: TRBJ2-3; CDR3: ATSRSKAGVGTDTQY
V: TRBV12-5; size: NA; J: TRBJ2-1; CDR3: ASGLGYGSNEQF